This T cell receptor (beta chain) derives from a study of blood T cell repertoires in COVID-19. As for the study in general: The cDNA or gDNA used as material had been derived from T cells, B-cell-depleted T cells, or PBMCs.

Per the original methods: Amplifying reference gene primers gave estimates of nucleated cell counts. Data came from immunoSEQ multiplex PCR; TCRdb stores just in-frame clones and leaves some out. That table gives V, J and clone size, and the DNA gave D and trimming. The sample holds roughly 49,000 clones; 86% are singletons and the top ten take about 4.2%. The CDR3 is made up of 12 amino acids. Deletions cut 6 bases from V and 2 bases from J, with 8 bases between. This sequence originates from an older man with active COVID-19. The sample consisted of peripheral blood. This rearrangement joins TRBV12-3 or TRBV12-4 to TRBJ2-7; D uncertain. The CDR3 DNA is TGTGCCAGCAGCCCGAGGACCTACGAGCAGTACTTC. Amino acids: CASSPRTYEQYF.